The clone carrying this T cell receptor (beta chain) showed up just a few times. Its cognate antigen is unknown. The authors took atypia-free adjacent lung at least 2 cm from the tumor margin. This entry belongs to a study of T cells in localized non-small cell lung cancer. Findings and limits, study-wide: Adjacent lung held a median roughly 50 of the top 100 tumor clones. Uninvolved adjacent lung showed higher T cell clonality than tumor.

Germline assignment: CDR1 MNHGY and CDR2 SAAAGT. Trimming took 4 bases from V and 14 from J, leaving 23 bases between them. The CDR3 contains 14 residues. TCRdb's table, derived via immunoSEQ multiplex PCR, lists solely in-frame clones and lacks some. This sample has about 1,000 clones, with about a fifth found just once. This clonotype was sampled from a woman aged 40 to 75 with stage I lung adenocarcinoma. The chain has TRBV6-8 and TRBJ1-1; TRBD1 is a possible D gene (5 bases). The sample here was normal lung tissue next to the tumor, taken before any cancer treatment. CDR3 sequence reads: CASSLSGPRIKKFF. CDR3 in DNA: TGTGCCAGCAGTTTATCGGGGCCCAGGATAAAAAAATTCTTT.